The clone carrying this T cell receptor (beta chain) was recorded at least ten times. Its specificity is not known. This sample stems from a study of T-cell reconstitution after alpha-beta-depleted transplantation in children. Study outcomes and limitations: Surviving recipient T cells and thymic progenitors produced the high day-60 TCRbeta diversity seen in some patients. Reportedly, only several hundred clones from non-depleted graft cells drove alpha-beta T-cell counts at about two months. The main origin of T-cell counts and diversity one year after transplant was newly produced T cells.

The CDR3 spans 16 residues. The V end lost 0 bases, the J end lost 7 bases, and 17 bases lay between the germline ends. The V gene's germline CDR1 is SGHDN and CDR2 FVKESK. For TCRbeta, the library was prepared with unique molecular identifiers. TCRdb reprocessed the PCR reads via MiXCR and lists one record per CDR3 protein. The sample lists 220,000 or so distinct CDR3 sequences, 7.5% to 9.5% occurring once. Sequences were derived from PBMCs, mostly from graft donor cells, sampled 180 days after TCRalphabeta/CD19-depleted stem cell transplant. This rearrangement joins TRBV14 to TRBJ2-3, with no clear D. The receptor's source is a male patient younger than 18 who had a stem cell transplant for acute lymphoblastic leukemia, so the T cells may come from the graft donor. Here the CDR3 reads CASSQDTSHLANTQYF. DNA of the CDR3: TGTGCCAGCAGCCAAGATACGAGTCACCTTGCGAATACGCAGTATTTT. The whole variable domain, filled in from reference TRBV14 and TRBJ2-3, reads EAGVTQFPSHSVIEKGQTVTLRCDPISGHDNLYWYRRVMGKEIKFLLHFVKESKQDESGMPNNRFLAERTGGTYSTLKVQPAELEDSGVYFCASSQDTSHLANTQYFGPGTRLTVL.